Each of the 15 T cell receptor beta chains below was sequenced from the same sample in a study of OX40 agonist ivuxolimab in advanced cancers. Assay used: immunoSEQ multiplex PCR; TCRdb lists only in-frame clones, some missing. In the table there are about 18,000 clones, just under 75% of which are singletons. The source material was CD4+ or CD8+ T cells sorted from blood, sampled in a trial of the OX40 agonist ivuxolimab. These TCRs come from an adult with an advanced solid tumor such as melanoma, head and neck, liver or kidney cancer.

This chain uses TRBV19 with TRBJ2-5, with D tentatively TRBD1 (6 bases). The J call could be wrong; TRBJ2-7 is a better fit for the DNA end. CDR1 is LNHDA and CDR2 is SQIVND in the germline V gene (reference sequence). The CDR3 loop spans 13 amino acids. The CDR3 sequence: CASSSPGVYEQYF. The CDR3 DNA is TGTGCCAGTAGTTCCCCAGGGGTCTACGAGCAGTACTTC.

V and J are TRBV30 and TRBJ1-1, with a possible D match to TRBD1 (6 bases). From germline, CDR1 is GTSNPN and CDR2 SVGIG (reference sequence). V gave up 5 bases and J gave up 4 bases, with 20 bases separating them. There are 15 residues in the CDR3. For the CDR3, the DNA is TGTGCCTGGTCCCCTGACAGGATAGTGAGCACTGAAGCTTTCTTT. It yields the protein CAWSPDRIVSTEAFF. The whole variable domain, remainder taken from reference TRBV30 and TRBJ1-1, is SQTIHQWPATLVQPVGSPLSLECTVEGTSNPNLYWYRQAAGRGLQLLFYSVGIGQISSEVPQNLSASRPQDRQFILSSKKLLLSDSGFYLCAWSPDRIVSTEAFFGQGTRLTVV.

The chain joins TRBV30 to TRBJ2-2, with D possibly called TRBD1 or TRBD2 (5 bases each). The germline V and J ends were trimmed by 1 base and 6 bases, with 6 bases remaining between them. Germline V gene sequence: CDR1 GTSNPN, CDR2 SVGIG (reference sequence). There are 12 residues in the CDR3. DNA of the CDR3: TGTGCCTGGAGTGGGGGGTCCGGGGAGCTGTTTTTT. This codes for CAWSGGSGELFF.

V gene TRBV6-5 combines with J gene TRBJ1-2, with D possibly TRBD1 on 5 matching bases. CDR1 and CDR2 (germline): MNHEY, SVGAGI. CDR3 length: 13 amino acids. V lost 0 bases to trimming and J lost 7 bases, with 9 bases between them. DNA for the CDR3: TGTGCCAGCAGTTACTCAGGGGTCGGTGGCTACACCTTC. Amino acid sequence: CASSYSGVGGYTF.

This sequence joins TRBV5-8 and TRBJ2-3; TRBD2 is a possible D gene (5 bases). Germline-derived CDR1 and CDR2 are SGHTS and YDEGEE. Trimming removed 6 bases from V and 6 bases from J, with 8 bases in between. The CDR3 spans 11 residues. CDR3 loop: CASTPGDTQYF. The DNA for the CDR3 is TGTGCCAGCACCCCGGGGGATACGCAGTATTTT.

There are a few counts of this clone. This rearrangement joins TRBV19 to TRBJ2-1; 12 nucleotides match TRBD2. This CDR3 is 16 amino acids long. CDR1 and CDR2 from the germline V gene are LNHDA and SQIVND (reference sequence). The ends lost 6 bases at V and 4 bases at J; junction bases unmatched: 7. DNA of the CDR3: TGTGCCAGTAGCCACGGGACTAGCGGGCCATACAATGAGCAGTTCTTC. Translated: CASSHGTSGPYNEQFF. The entire variable domain, with the rest obtained from reference TRBV19 and TRBJ2-1, is as follows: DGGITQSPKYLFRKEGQNVTLSCEQNLNHDAMYWYRQDPGQGLRLIYYSQIVNDFQKGDIAEGYSVSREKKESFPLTVTSAQKNPTAFYLCASSHGTSGPYNEQFFGPGTRLTVL.

This clone rates as medium-sized. The rearrangement joins TRBV6-1 to TRBJ2-3; 8 positions agree with TRBD2. CDR1 and CDR2 from the germline V gene are MNHNS and SASEGT. The CDR3 is 14 amino acids. Germline trimming cut 4 bases from V and 7 bases from J; bases unmatched to any gene: 7. The CDR3 loop is CASSVRGTRNTQYF. The CDR3 coding sequence is TGTGCCAGCAGTGTACGCGGGACTAGAAATACGCAGTATTTT.

In the case of this clone: A single base separates this from a much larger clone, so it may be a read error. The same CDR3 can be traced to other DNA sequences in this sample. The chain combines TRBV29-1 with TRBJ1-2; D not certain. CDR3 length: 9 amino acids. CDR1 and CDR2 from the germline V gene are SQVTM and ANQGSEA. CDR3 region: CSVDNGYTF. CDR3 nucleotide sequence: TGCAGCGTTGACAATGGCTATACCTTC. Using reference TRBV29-1 and TRBJ1-2 for the parts outside the CDR3, the full variable domain is SAVISQKPSRDICQRGTSLTIQCQVDSQVTMMFWYRQQPGQSLTLIATANQGSEATYESGFVIDKFPISRPNLTFSTLTVSNMSPEDSSIYLCSVDNGYTFGSGTRLTVV.

This clone was found a few times. The rearrangement joins TRBV29-1 to TRBJ1-1; the D gene is possibly TRBD1 (5 bases). Germline values: CDR1 SQVTM, CDR2 ANQGSEA. V lost 5 bases to trimming and J lost 2 bases, with 9 bases between them. The CDR3 extends over 12 amino acids. CDR3 bases: TGCAGCGTTAACACAGGAAACACTGAAGCTTTCTTT. This gives the protein CSVNTGNTEAFF.

This chain links TRBV4-1 with TRBJ2-3, with D hard to call. CDR1 is MGHRA and CDR2 is YSYEKL in the germline V gene. This CDR3 region has 15 residues. V was pared by 1 base and J by 0 bases, with 8 bases between. CDR3 sequence: CASSQGGYSTDTQYF. In nucleotides, the CDR3 is TGCGCCAGCAGCCAAGGGGGTTATAGCACAGATACGCAGTATTTT.

The genes are TRBV7-9 and TRBJ1-6; the D gene is possibly TRBD1 (5 bases). CDR1 and CDR2 (germline): SEHNR, FQNEAQ (reference sequence). This CDR3 is 14 amino acids long. With 6 bases removed from V and 8 bases from J, the gap between germline ends came to 14 bases. CDR3 sequence (DNA): TGTGCCAGCAGGCCAGACGGGACCCATTCACCCCTCCACTTT. Translated: CASRPDGTHSPLHF.

The chain combines TRBV7-2 with TRBJ2-1, with a weak D call TRBD2 (6 bases). CDR1 is SGHTA, CDR2 FQGNSA, per germline. The CDR3 spans 17 residues. Trimming took off 1 base at V and 0 bases at J, with 13 bases between the two ends. The CDR3 loop is CASSLEWGVHSYNEQFF. CDR3 sequence (DNA): TGTGCCAGCAGCTTAGAATGGGGGGTCCACTCCTACAATGAGCAGTTCTTC.

The J gene is TRBJ1-5, the V gene TRBV28; D might be TRBD1 (5 bases). Germline assignment: CDR1 MDHEN and CDR2 SYDVKM. This CDR3 contains 14 residues. Deletions cut 7 bases from V and 6 bases from J, with 16 bases between. CDR3 bases: TGTGCCAGCATGAAAAGGGGCCTAAGTCAGCCCCAGCATTTT. Translated: CASMKRGLSQPQHF.

The V gene is TRBV7-3, the J gene TRBJ1-2; D is perhaps TRBD1 (5 bases). Germline CDR1 is SGHTA and CDR2 is FQGTGA. Trimming took off 5 bases at V and 11 bases at J, with 15 bases between the two ends. The CDR3 has 12 residues. DNA for the CDR3: TGTGCCAGCAGCCCGGTGTCAGGGTTTTACACCTTC. This translates into CASSPVSGFYTF.

The chain employs TRBV28 and TRBJ1-6; D not certain. CDR3 size: 20 residues. CDR1 and CDR2 from the germline V gene are MDHEN and SYDVKM. Trimming shortened V by 3 bases and J by 3 bases, and 24 bases separated the two germline ends. CDR3 nucleotides: TGTGCCAGCAGTTTGAGCGGGGAAAGGCTTAATATTGTCTATAATTCACCCCTCCACTTT. Translating gives CASSLSGERLNIVYNSPLHF.